A single T cell receptor beta chain is shown here with its context. Its antigen is unknown. The length of the CDR3 is 16 residues. V was pared by 1 base and J by 1 base, with 14 bases between. Looked up from germline, CDR1 is SQVTM and CDR2 is ANQGSEA. This sample was taken from a study of a mutant IDH1 vaccine in newly diagnosed glioma. Using immunoSEQ multiplex PCR, the repertoire was profiled, and TCRdb retains in-frame clones only, with some absent. The sample has 77,000 or so clones; around four fifths are singletons. Specified time point: week 47, end of study. A single vaccine dose contained 300 ug of mutant IDH1 20-mer peptide, and topical imiquimod was used with it.

This clonotype was obtained from a man aged 35-49 years with glioma. The sample was PBMCs, taken from a glioma patient whose treatment included an IDH1 peptide vaccine. The V call is TRBV29-1, the J call TRBJ2-1, with D hard to call. DNA for the CDR3: TGCAGCGTTGAAGGAGACGGCAGGAGATCCTACAATGAGCAGTTCTTC. Amino acid sequence: CSVEGDGRRSYNEQFF.